These 29 T cell receptor beta chains were sequenced from one sample in a study of blood T cell repertoires in COVID-19. The repertoire was sequenced with immunoSEQ multiplex PCR; TCRdb's copy has only in-frame clones and lacks some. This sample has 100,000 to 150,000 clones, with approximately 88% found just once. Sample: peripheral blood. These receptors originate from a woman younger than 45 who had recovered from COVID-19.

The chain combines TRBV9 with TRBJ2-2, with 9 positions matching TRBD1. Germline assignment: CDR1 SGDLS and CDR2 YYNGEE. The CDR3 sequence is 16 residues long. The J segment lost 4 bases and the V segment lost 1 base, leaving 5 bases of the junction unmatched. The CDR3 region is CASSVRWGQGTGELFF. As DNA, the CDR3 is TGTGCCAGCAGCGTACGCTGGGGACAGGGCACCGGGGAGCTGTTTTTT.

This chain links TRBV7-3 with TRBJ2-3; the match to TRBD2 covers 13 bases. With V trimmed by 3 bases and J by 1 base, 7 bases remained unmatched. The germline V gene has CDR1 SGHTA and CDR2 FQGTGA. The CDR3 covers 18 residues. The CDR3 region is CASSFTSGRGAGTDTQYF. In DNA form, the CDR3 reads TGTGCCAGCAGCTTCACTAGCGGGAGGGGGGCTGGCACAGATACGCAGTATTTT.

The rearrangement links TRBV6-6 to TRBJ2-2, with 9 nucleotides matching TRBD2. V lost 8 bases, J lost 4 bases, and 8 bases stayed unmatched. Germline CDR1 MNHNY, CDR2 SVGAGI (reference sequence). This CDR3 comprises 15 residues. Here the CDR3 DNA reads TGTGCCAGCGGGACTAGCTTTATTACCACCGGGGAGCTGTTTTTT. As protein: CASGTSFITTGELFF.

The J gene is TRBJ2-1, the V gene TRBV11-3, with 13 bases identical to TRBD2. This CDR3 spans 16 amino acids. CDR1 SGHNT and CDR2 YENEEA come from the germline V gene. Trimming removed 5 bases from V and 6 bases from J; junction bases left unmatched: 7. The CDR3 DNA follows: TGTGCCAGCAGCGTGACAACTAGCGGGGGGGCCAATGAGCAGTTCTTC. Translation gives CASSVTTSGGANEQFF.

This chain connects TRBV5-4 to TRBJ2-7; TRBD1 is a possible D gene (6 bases). Between the trimmed V and J ends, which lost 5 bases and 4 bases, there was a span of 19 bases. There are 15 residues in the CDR3. CDR1 is SGHNT, CDR2 YYREEE, per germline (reference sequence). The CDR3 coding sequence is TGTGCCAGCAGTGATGCCGGGACAAATCTGTACGAGCAGTACTTC. It codes for CASSDAGTNLYEQYF.

The rearrangement joins TRBV4-2 to TRBJ1-2, with TRBD1 identical over 7 bases. CDR3 size: 14 residues. Trimming took 3 bases from V and 3 from J; bases not matched to a gene: 4. The germline CDR1 and CDR2 sequences are LGHNA and YNFKEQ. In DNA form, the CDR3 reads TGTGCCAGCAGCCAGGCCGGGACAGACTATGGCTACACCTTC. The encoded protein is CASSQAGTDYGYTF.

V is TRBV6-2 or TRBV6-3 and J is TRBJ2-7; D is perhaps TRBD1 (5 bases). CDR1 MNHEY and CDR2 SVGEGT come from the germline V gene. CDR3 length equals 11 residues. Trimming removed 5 bases from V and 6 bases from J, with 8 bases in between. CDR3 in DNA: TGTGCCAGCAGTCAGGGTGGCGAGCAGTACTTC. This sequence encodes CASSQGGEQYF.

The chain uses TRBV18 and TRBJ2-1; unclear D gene. Germline-derived CDR1 and CDR2 are KGHSH and LQKENI. This CDR3 spans 12 amino acids. Between the trimmed V and J ends, which lost 5 bases and 4 bases, there was a span of 6 bases. The CDR3 DNA sequence: TGTGCCAGCTCATCCTTATACAATGAGCAGTTCTTC. Protein: CASSSLYNEQFF.

This sequence joins TRBV30 and TRBJ2-3, with no clear D. This CDR3 has 14 residues. Trimming pared 6 bases from V and 0 bases from J, leaving 13 bases between. Germline CDR1 GTSNPN, CDR2 SVGIG (reference sequence). CDR3 in DNA: TGTGCCTGCGGGTTCGGGTGGAGCACAGATACGCAGTATTTT. Amino acids: CACGFGWSTDTQYF.

The chain couples TRBV10-2 to TRBJ1-1; TRBD1 matches at 8 bases. This CDR3 has 16 amino acids. The germline V gene encodes CDR1 WSHSY and CDR2 SAAADI. The V segment lost 0 bases and the J segment 7 bases; nucleotides outside the gene matches: 10. CDR3 DNA sequence: TGCGCCAGCAGTGAGTCGACTGGACAGGGCCTGGGTGAAGCTTTCTTT. Translated: CASSESTGQGLGEAFF.

The chain links TRBV11-2 to TRBJ2-3; no reliable D call. The CDR3 loop spans 17 amino acids. V was pared by 3 bases and J by 0 bases, with 16 bases between. Germline V CDR1 and CDR2: SGHAT, FQNNGV. The CDR3 DNA follows: TGTGCCAGCAGCTTTAATTCCCACAGCCTTAGCACAGATACGCAGTATTTT. It specifies CASSFNSHSLSTDTQYF.

The genes are TRBV7-3 and TRBJ1-1; maybe TRBD1 (5 bases). The germline V gene encodes CDR1 SGHTA and CDR2 FQGTGA. The CDR3 loop spans 15 amino acids. V dropped 2 bases and J dropped 4 bases, with 14 bases sitting between them. The CDR3 DNA follows: TGTGCCAGCAGCTTATGGGCAGGGAGGGGCACTGAAGCTTTCTTT. Protein sequence: CASSLWAGRGTEAFF.

J is TRBJ1-5 and V is TRBV27; D gene ambiguous. Germline CDR1 MNHEY, CDR2 SMNVEV (reference sequence). The length of the CDR3 is 19 residues. V lost 5 bases and J lost 0, with 23 bases in between. CDR3 loop: CASSNQIGWTDYSNQPQHF. CDR3 coding DNA: TGTGCCAGCAGTAACCAAATTGGATGGACGGACTATAGCAATCAGCCCCAGCATTTT.

The chain is built from TRBV4-1 and TRBJ1-2; D is unclear. The germline CDR1 and CDR2 sequences are MGHRA and YSYEKL. V was shortened by 4 bases and J by 7 bases, with 19 bases between the two germline ends. The CDR3 has 15 residues. CDR3 sequence (DNA): TGCGCCAGCAGCCCGGAAGAGGCCGCCTCGGGTGGCTACACCTTC. The encoded protein is CASSPEEAASGGYTF.

The chain recombines TRBV6-5 with TRBJ2-7, with D possibly TRBD1 on 6 matching bases. Trimming removed 4 bases from V and 5 bases from J, with 12 bases in between. The CDR3 is 13 residues long. The germline V gene has CDR1 MNHEY and CDR2 SVGAGI. The CDR3 region has the DNA TGTGCCAGCAGTTTAGCAGGGACACACGAGCAGTACTTC. Translated, it gives CASSLAGTHEQYF.

The chain is built from TRBV2 and TRBJ1-2; 9 positions match TRBD1. The CDR3 consists of 14 residues. CDR1 and CDR2 from the germline V gene are SNHLY and FYNNEI. Trimming at V came to 7 bases and at J to 4 bases, leaving 7 bases not matched to a gene. In DNA form, the CDR3 reads TGTGCCAGCAATCCGGGACAGGGTGCCTATGGCTACACCTTC. Its protein is CASNPGQGAYGYTF. Based on the CDR3 plus reference TRBV2 and TRBJ1-2, the full variable domain is EPEVTQTPSHQVTQMGQEVILRCVPISNHLYFYWYRQILGQKVEFLVSFYNNEISEKSEIFDDQFSVERPDGSNFTLKIRSTKLEDSAMYFCASNPGQGAYGYTFGSGTRLTVV.

The chain joins TRBV5-6 to TRBJ2-5, with a tentative D call TRBD1 (5 bases). Germline V gene data show CDR1 as SGHDT and CDR2 as YYEEEE. The CDR3 runs to 15 residues. Between the trimmed V and J ends, which lost 4 bases and 2 bases, there was a span of 15 bases. The CDR3 loop is CASSPQTGWQETQYF. The CDR3 DNA reads TGTGCCAGCAGCCCTCAAACAGGTTGGCAAGAGACCCAGTACTTC.

The V and J genes are TRBV29-1 and TRBJ1-2, with 7 bases aligning to TRBD1. The CDR3 has 11 amino acids. Germline assignment: CDR1 SQVTM and CDR2 ANQGSEA. Unmatched junction bases numbered 5, after V lost 7 bases and J lost 6 bases. The CDR3 region is CSATTGNGYTF. CDR3 DNA: TGCAGCGCTACGACAGGGAATGGCTACACCTTC.

This chain uses TRBV19 with TRBJ1-2; D is unresolved. The CDR3 is 12 residues long. Trimming stripped 6 bases from V and 5 bases from J, with 10 bases between. Germline CDR1 reads LNHDA; CDR2 reads SQIVND (reference sequence). As DNA, the CDR3 is TGTGCCAGTAGAGCAGGCCTATATGGCTACACCTTC. Its translation: CASRAGLYGYTF.

This chain uses TRBV4-1 with TRBJ1-2, with 7 bases identical to TRBD1. CDR3 size: 15 residues. CDR1 is MGHRA, CDR2 YSYEKL, per germline. V lost 4 bases and J lost 0; bases outside the gene matches: 5. This chain's CDR3 is CASSLRTGPNYGYTF. Written as DNA, the CDR3 is TGCGCCAGCAGCCTTAGGACAGGACCTAACTATGGCTACACCTTC.

In its sample, this clone was seen once. V usage is TRBV6-6 and J usage is TRBJ2-7; the match to TRBD1 covers 8 bases. The V and J ends lost 6 bases and 5 bases, in that order; junction bases with no gene match: 3. CDR1 is MNHNY, CDR2 SVGAGI, per germline (reference sequence). The CDR3 runs 12 residues. The CDR3 DNA sequence: TGTGCCAGCAGACAGGGGGGAAACGAGCAGTACTTC. Translating it yields CASRQGGNEQYF.

The chain is built from TRBV7-9 and TRBJ2-2, with TRBD1 matching over 9 bases. Losses at the gene ends were 4 bases for V and 5 bases for J; bases not matched to a gene: 8. The CDR3 is 16 residues long. Germline CDR1 and CDR2: SEHNR and FQNEAQ (reference sequence). CDR3: CASSSGQGFYTGELFF. DNA of the CDR3: TGTGCCAGCAGCTCGGGACAGGGTTTTTATACCGGGGAGCTGTTTTTT.

V and J are TRBV28 and TRBJ1-1; weak D call: TRBD1 (6 bases). V dropped 2 bases and J dropped 4 bases, with 14 bases sitting between them. In germline, CDR1 is MDHEN, CDR2 SYDVKM. This CDR3 has 15 residues. The CDR3 nucleotides are TGTGCCAGCAGTTTAATGCCCAGGGGCGTCACTGAAGCTTTCTTT. Its protein is CASSLMPRGVTEAFF.

This chain joins TRBV10-2 and TRBJ2-6; a possible D gene is TRBD2 (5 bases). The CDR3 length is 16 residues. The V end was cut by 2 bases, the J end by 0 bases, with 8 bases between. Per germline, CDR1 WSHSY and CDR2 SAAADI. CDR3 DNA sequence: TGCGCCAGCAGTGAGGGACTGTACTCTGGGGCCAACGTCCTGACTTTC. This translates into CASSEGLYSGANVLTF.

CDR3 loop: CASSTGNANEKLFF. CDR3 sequence (DNA): TGTGCCAGCAGTACAGGGAACGCTAATGAAAAACTGTTTTTT. The chain has TRBV6-5 and TRBJ1-4, with a tentative D call TRBD1 (6 bases). The germline gives CDR1 MNHEY, CDR2 SVGAGI. V lost 5 bases and J lost 3, with 10 bases in between. The CDR3 consists of 14 residues.

By its share, this clone is medium-sized. This chain links TRBV5-1 with TRBJ2-3; no firm D call. The germline CDR1 and CDR2 sequences are SGHRS and YFSETQ. The CDR3 runs 17 residues. Trimming shortened V by 5 bases and J by 2 bases, and 21 bases separated the two germline ends. The DNA for the CDR3 is TGCGCCAGCAGGCCAACCCCAGCCGCAGGATTCACAGATACGCAGTATTTT. It specifies CASRPTPAAGFTDTQYF.

J is TRBJ1-2 and V is TRBV10-3; maybe TRBD1 (5 bases). V was shortened by 4 bases and J by 0 bases, with 15 bases between the two germline ends. Germline V gives CDR1 ENHRY, CDR2 SYGVKD. CDR3 length equals 16 residues. The CDR3: CAISAGLGAANYGYTF. Written as DNA, the CDR3 is TGTGCCATCAGTGCTGGTTTAGGGGCCGCTAACTATGGCTACACCTTC.

The rearrangement joins TRBV3-1 (or the pseudogene TRBV3-2) to TRBJ2-7; 10 bases are a match to TRBD2. V trimming: 5 bases; J trimming: 1 base; junction bases outside the gene matches: 2. This CDR3 is 14 amino acids long. Germline values: CDR1 LGHDT, CDR2 YNNKEL (reference sequence). CDR3 DNA sequence: TGTGCCAGCAGCGGACTAGCGGCATCCTACGAGCAGTACTTC. Protein product: CASSGLAASYEQYF.

The V call is TRBV6-6, the J call TRBJ2-7, with 8 bases aligning to TRBD2. The CDR3 runs 14 residues. CDR1 and CDR2 from the germline V gene are MNHNY and SVGAGI (reference sequence). After removal of 0 bases from V and 6 bases from J, the junction contained 4 bases not matched to a gene. The CDR3 reads CASSYSGTRSEQYF. The CDR3 DNA is TGTGCCAGCAGTTACTCCGGGACTAGAAGCGAGCAGTACTTC.